This paragraph reports one T cell receptor beta chain. Antigen unknown. This entry belongs to a study of cytomegalovirus exposure and HLA in healthy donors. This PCR relied on a set of 60 Vbeta primers and 13 Jbeta primers. The assay was immunoSEQ multiplex PCR, and TCRdb's table has in-frame clones only and misses some. This table holds 45,000 to 50,000 clones. Losses at the gene ends were 9 bases for V and 4 bases for J; bases not matched to a gene: 8. Germline assignment: CDR1 MNHEY and CDR2 SVGAGI. The CDR3 spans 13 residues. Study findings and constraints: The authors later found HLA-associated TCR beta chains more clonally expanded than equally common others.

The clonotype was recovered from a male donor in good health and CMV-seronegative. The V and J genes are TRBV6-5 and TRBJ1-2, with 7 bases lining up with TRBD1. What was sequenced was PBMCs. The CDR3 here is CASGRTGTYGYTF. The CDR3 coding sequence is TGTGCCAGTGGGAGGACAGGCACCTATGGCTACACCTTC.